This paragraph reports one T cell receptor beta chain. What it binds is not known. V was clipped by 5 bases and J by 2 bases; unmatched bases: 5. The CDR3 covers 15 residues. CDR1 and CDR2 from the germline V gene are MNHNY and SVGAGI (reference sequence). Amplification used 60 Vbeta primers and 13 Jbeta primers. The data were produced by immunoSEQ multiplex PCR, yet TCRdb's version contains in-frame clones alone and is incomplete. The table records some 100,000 clones, 79% of them present only once. These data come from a study of cytomegalovirus exposure and HLA in healthy donors. Looking at the study overall: Counted in an early data release were 85 million or so unique TCRs from HLA-typed donors.

Regarding the study as a whole: Analyzed later, association rates of TCRs varied across HLA loci, with DRB1 most and HLA-C fewest. After further analysis at a later stage, 16,951 TCR beta sequences were associated with HLA alleles at 0.05 false discovery rate.

Sample: PBMCs. The chain joins TRBV6-6 to TRBJ2-7; 11 bases align to TRBD2. This TCR was sampled from a female donor in good health and CMV-seropositive. The CDR3: CASSPLAGGPYEQYF. The CDR3, as DNA: TGTGCCAGCAGTCCCTTAGCGGGGGGGCCCTACGAGCAGTACTTC.